These T cell receptor beta chains were read from a single sample in a study of CD4+ T cells in melanoma. The data were produced by immunoSEQ multiplex PCR, yet TCRdb's version contains in-frame clones alone and is incomplete. The data contain 3,500 to 4,500 clones, more than 50% of them seen just once; the ten biggest clones take up around 21%. The specimen was cells from a culture (not recorded whether cultured in vitro). The source is a human donor with melanoma. The CDR3 runs from the conserved cysteine through the conserved F or W. A D gene is named only where the DNA matches it firmly. Only part of the rows carry a size: once, few, many, or a class if the clone is expanded.

d_gene: -
v_gene: TRBV6-5
abundance: -
j_gene: TRBJ1-4
CDR3nt: TGTGCCAGCAGCTTTACAGGGTTTGAAAAACTGTTTTTT
CDR3aa: CASSFTGFEKLFF

d_gene: -
v_gene: TRBV28
abundance: -
j_gene: TRBJ1-1
CDR3nt: TGTGCCAGCAGTTTATGGACAGGTGCCATGAACACTGAAGCTTTCTTT
CDR3aa: CASSLWTGAMNTEAFF

d_gene: -
v_gene: TRBV28
abundance: -
j_gene: TRBJ2-3
CDR3nt: TGTGCCAGCAGTTTCGGCAGGGCTAGCACAGATACGCAGTATTTT
CDR3aa: CASSFGRASTDTQYF

d_gene: TRBD1
v_gene: TRBV7-9
abundance: once
j_gene: TRBJ2-1
CDR3nt: TGTGCCAGCAGCTTAGGACAGGGGACCAATGAGCAGTTCTTC
CDR3aa: CASSLGQGTNEQFF

d_gene: TRBD1
v_gene: TRBV10-1
abundance: -
j_gene: TRBJ2-7
CDR3nt: TGCGCCAGCAGTATTACCGGGACAGGGAACGAGCAGTACTTC
CDR3aa: CASSITGTGNEQYF

d_gene: -
v_gene: TRBV6-5
abundance: -
j_gene: TRBJ2-3
CDR3nt: TGTGCCAGCAGTTACTCGGATAGGGGCGGGCAAGATACGCAGTATTTT
CDR3aa: CASSYSDRGGQDTQYF

d_gene: TRBD1
v_gene: TRBV7-9
abundance: -
j_gene: TRBJ2-1
CDR3nt: TGTGCCAGCAGCGGGGGACAGCCATACAATGAGCAGTTCTTC
CDR3aa: CASSGGQPYNEQFF

d_gene: TRBD1
v_gene: TRBV27
abundance: -
j_gene: TRBJ1-2
CDR3nt: TGTGCCAGCAAAAGGACAGGCTTGCTGGGCTACACCTTC
CDR3aa: CASKRTGLLGYTF

d_gene: TRBD1
v_gene: TRBV7-9
abundance: -
j_gene: TRBJ2-2
CDR3nt: TGTGCCAGCAGCTCCCCGACCGGGACAGGGACCGGGGAGCTGTTTTTT
CDR3aa: CASSSPTGTGTGELFF

d_gene: -
v_gene: TRBV5-8
abundance: -
j_gene: TRBJ2-6
CDR3nt: TGTGCCAGCAGCTCGCTACCGGGGGCCAACGTCCTGACTTTC
CDR3aa: CASSSLPGANVLTF

d_gene: -
v_gene: TRBV2
abundance: -
j_gene: TRBJ2-2
CDR3nt: TGTGCCAGCAGTGAAGTCGGGGGGAACACCGGGGAGCTGTTTTTT
CDR3aa: CASSEVGGNTGELFF

d_gene: -
v_gene: TRBV28
abundance: -
j_gene: TRBJ1-5
CDR3nt: TGTGCCAGCACAATCCCCGACCCTAATCAGCCCCAGCATTTT
CDR3aa: CASTIPDPNQPQHF

d_gene: -
v_gene: TRBV19
abundance: -
j_gene: TRBJ1-1
CDR3nt: TGTGCCAGTAGTATTCGGGCAGATTCCACACTGAACGCTTTCTTT
CDR3aa: CASSIRADSTLNAFF

d_gene: TRBD1
v_gene: TRBV5-1
abundance: few
j_gene: TRBJ2-7
CDR3nt: TGCGCCAGCAGCTTTGGGACAGGGGGTTACGAGCAGTACTTC
CDR3aa: CASSFGTGGYEQYF

d_gene: -
v_gene: TRBV5-1
abundance: -
j_gene: TRBJ2-3
CDR3nt: TGCGCCAGCAGCTTGGGCCCCCTCCCCTCCATCACAGATACGCAGTATTTT
CDR3aa: CASSLGPLPSITDTQYF

d_gene: -
v_gene: TRBV5-1
abundance: few
j_gene: TRBJ2-2
CDR3nt: TGCGCCAGCAGCTTGTCCCAGGGCTCCTTGACCGGGGAGCTGTTTTTT
CDR3aa: CASSLSQGSLTGELFF

d_gene: -
v_gene: TRBV2
abundance: -
j_gene: TRBJ1-4
CDR3nt: TGTGCCAGCAGTGAATGGGGCGGAAAACTGTTTTTT
CDR3aa: CASSEWGGKLFF

d_gene: TRBD1
v_gene: TRBV28
abundance: -
j_gene: TRBJ1-2
CDR3nt: TGTGCCAGCAGTTTTTTGACAGGGGGCCTCCATGGCTACACCTTC
CDR3aa: CASSFLTGGLHGYTF

d_gene: -
v_gene: TRBV5-1
abundance: -
j_gene: TRBJ2-3
CDR3nt: TGCGCCAGCAGCTTACGGGCGGGGAGCCATACGCAGTATTTT
CDR3aa: CASSLRAGSHTQYF

d_gene: TRBD1
v_gene: TRBV6-5
abundance: few
j_gene: TRBJ1-2
CDR3nt: TGTGCCAGCAGTTACCTTGAGGGGGCCCTATATGGCTACACCTTC
CDR3aa: CASSYLEGALYGYTF

d_gene: -
v_gene: TRBV10-3
abundance: -
j_gene: TRBJ2-3
CDR3nt: TGTGCCATCAGTGAGTTCTGGGACACTCCTCATCGGGATACGCAGTATTTT
CDR3aa: CAISEFWDTPHRDTQYF

d_gene: TRBD2
v_gene: TRBV19
abundance: -
j_gene: TRBJ2-3
CDR3nt: TGTGCCAGTAGTATAGGTAGCGGGGGGGCAGATACGCAGTATTTT
CDR3aa: CASSIGSGGADTQYF